One sample yielded the 3 T cell receptor beta chains listed below, sequenced in a study of identical twins. TCRdb processed the 5' RACE reads anew with MiXCR; each CDR3 protein has one entry. Of fewer than 250,000 distinct CDR3 sequences in the sample, approximately 7.3% were seen once. A further study also used this sample, focusing on yellow fever vaccine responses in identical twins.

Sequenced material: CD8+ T cells sorted from blood. The source of these receptors is a woman aged 18-29 years in good health.

This clonotype was seen only a few times. The CDR3 DNA reads as TGTGCCAGCAGTCGGTGGGACAATCAGCCCCAGCATTTT. This codes for CASSRWDNQPQHF. The chain combines TRBV28 with TRBJ1-5; D not resolved. This CDR3 has 13 amino acids. The V gene lost 5 bases and the J gene lost 3 bases, with 8 bases spanning the gap. Germline CDR1 and CDR2: MDHEN and SYDVKM.

Ten or more counts support this clonotype. V usage is TRBV4-1 and J usage is TRBJ1-6, with D perhaps matching TRBD1 (5 bases). CDR1 is MGHRA, CDR2 YSYEKL, per germline. The CDR3 covers 15 residues. Trimming shortened V by 7 bases and J by 5 bases, and 15 bases separated the two germline ends. As DNA, the CDR3 is TGCGCCAGCATGACAGTCTTTGGGCATAATTCACCCCTCCACTTT. Its protein is CASMTVFGHNSPLHF.

This clonotype showed up many times. The V and J genes are TRBV10-3 and TRBJ2-1, with a possible D match to TRBD1 (6 bases). V lost 0 bases to trimming and J lost 0 bases, with 9 bases between them. The CDR3 length is 16 residues. In germline, CDR1 is ENHRY, CDR2 SYGVKD. The CDR3 region has the DNA TGTGCCATCAGTGAGTCGGAGGACAGCTCCTACAATGAGCAGTTCTTC. Protein sequence: CAISESEDSSYNEQFF.